The rows below give T cell receptor beta chains drawn from one sample of a study of blood T cell repertoires in COVID-19. The method was immunoSEQ multiplex PCR; TCRdb's version includes in-frame clones alone and lacks a portion of them. The data hold about 83,000 clones, with around nine tenths observed a single time. The material sequenced was peripheral blood. These receptors all come from a man older than 75 with active or convalescent COVID-19. The CDR3 runs from the conserved cysteine through the conserved F or W. A D gene is named only where the DNA matches it firmly. The size of a clone is reported for some rows only, either as once, few or many, or as a class for expanded clones.

TRBJ2-2 TRBD2 TRBV3-1/TRBV3-2 once CASSQVRLAGYTGELFF TGTGCCAGCAGCCAAGTGCGGCTAGCGGGCTACACCGGGGAGCTGTTTTTT
TRBJ2-5 NA TRBV18 NA CASSPRAPGLKGETQYF TGTGCCAGCTCCCCGCGGGCGCCAGGACTAAAGGGGGAGACCCAGTACTTC
TRBJ1-6 TRBD1 TRBV6-5 once CASSLPGTGYSPLHF TGTGCCAGCAGTTTACCCGGGACAGGGTATTCACCCCTCCACTTT
TRBJ2-2 NA TRBV5-1 NA CASSLVITGELFF TGCGCCAGCAGCTTGGTAATCACCGGGGAGCTGTTTTTT
TRBJ2-3 NA TRBV30 NA CAWSVLGQAGTDTQYF TGTGCCTGGAGTGTACTTGGCCAAGCGGGCACAGATACGCAGTATTTT
TRBJ2-4 NA TRBV7-8 NA CASSSRPASRELVNIQYF TGTGCCAGCAGCTCCCGTCCCGCTAGCCGGGAGCTGGTGAACATTCAGTACTTC
TRBJ1-3 NA TRBV6-5 once CASSTPNSGNTIYF TGTGCCAGCAGCACGCCTAACTCTGGAAACACCATATATTTT
TRBJ2-1 TRBD1 TRBV19 once CASSLGTGSYNEQFF TGTGCCAGTAGTTTGGGGACAGGATCCTACAATGAGCAGTTCTTC
TRBJ2-1 NA TRBV29-1 NA CSVATSYEQFF TGCAGCGTCGCTACTAGTTATGAGCAGTTCTTC
TRBJ2-5 NA TRBV29-1 NA CSVERGETQYF TGCAGCGTTGAACGGGGGGAGACCCAGTACTTC
TRBJ1-2 NA TRBV6-4 NA CASRQTLGSGGYTF TGTGCCAGCAGGCAGACCTTAGGCTCGGGAGGCTACACCTTC
TRBJ2-5 NA TRBV7-2 NA CASSLAGRQETQYF TGTGCCAGCAGCTTAGCAGGGAGACAAGAGACCCAGTACTTC
TRBJ2-4 TRBD2 TRBV5-4 NA CASSLGTSGSIDKNIQYF TGTGCCAGCAGCTTGGGGACTAGCGGGAGTATCGACAAAAACATTCAGTACTTC
TRBJ1-2 NA TRBV28 NA CASRKDMYYGYTF TGTGCCAGCAGGAAGGACATGTACTATGGCTACACCTTC
TRBJ2-3 TRBD2 TRBV6-5 NA CASSLLAGGDNTQYF TGTGCCAGCAGTTTACTAGCGGGGGGTGACAATACGCAGTATTTT
TRBJ1-5 NA TRBV30 NA CAWSAQPAVTGSPQHF TGTGCCTGGAGTGCCCAACCCGCAGTTACGGGTTCTCCCCAGCATTTT
TRBJ1-5 NA TRBV5-8 few CASSFRLGGQPQHF TGTGCCAGCAGCTTCAGATTGGGGGGACAGCCCCAGCATTTT
TRBJ1-5 TRBD1 TRBV10-2 NA CASVDRGTSQPQHF TGCGCCAGCGTCGACAGGGGGACGAGTCAGCCCCAGCATTTT
TRBJ2-3 NA TRBV29-1 NA CSVEDGLAMTPSTDTQYF TGCAGCGTTGAAGACGGTCTAGCAATGACCCCTAGCACAGATACGCAGTATTTT
TRBJ1-1 NA TRBV18 few CASSPVIQGSTEAFF TGTGCCAGCTCACCAGTGATTCAGGGGAGTACTGAAGCTTTCTTT
TRBJ1-5 TRBD1 TRBV6-1 NA CASSERGQAKNQPQHF TGTGCCAGCAGTGAGAGGGGACAGGCTAAAAATCAGCCCCAGCATTTT
TRBJ1-1 NA TRBV6-6 NA CASIGHPNTEAFF TGTGCCAGCATCGGACACCCGAACACTGAAGCTTTCTTT
TRBJ2-6 TRBD1 TRBV7-8 NA CASSSRTGGISGANVLTF TGTGCCAGCAGCTCCAGGACAGGGGGTATTTCAGGGGCCAACGTCCTGACTTTC
TRBJ2-2 TRBD2 TRBV19 few CASSKMTSGRGPGELFF TGTGCCAGTAGTAAGATGACTAGCGGGAGAGGCCCCGGGGAGCTGTTTTTT
TRBJ2-6 NA TRBV19 NA CASSILGIPSRSGANVLTF TGTGCCAGTAGTATCCTCGGTATCCCGAGCCGCTCTGGGGCCAACGTCCTGACTTTC
TRBJ2-1 TRBD2 TRBV19 NA CASIGREGYSYNEQFF TGTGCCAGTATTGGTAGGGAGGGCTATTCCTACAATGAGCAGTTCTTC
TRBJ1-1 NA TRBV7-9 NA CASSSRGEAFF TGTGCCAGCAGTTCCAGGGGAGAAGCTTTCTTT
TRBJ1-5 TRBD1 TRBV6-2/TRBV6-3 NA CASSYPQGANQPQHF TGTGCCAGCAGTTACCCACAGGGGGCCAATCAGCCCCAGCATTTT
TRBJ1-6 TRBD1 TRBV18 NA CASSPDRVLRNSPLHF TGTGCCAGCTCACCCGACAGGGTCTTGCGGAATTCACCCCTCCACTTT
TRBJ1-1 NA TRBV11-2 many CASSLDPNPSSEAFF TGTGCCAGCAGCTTAGATCCCAATCCCTCCTCTGAGGCTTTCTTT
TRBJ2-3 TRBD2 TRBV19 NA CASSTRLAVTTDTQYF TGTGCCAGTAGTACCCGACTAGCGGTAACCACAGATACGCAGTATTTT
TRBJ2-1 TRBD2 TRBV5-1 NA CASSLGEGLYNEQFF TGCGCCAGCAGCTTGGGGGAGGGCCTCTACAATGAGCAGTTCTTC
TRBJ2-5 NA TRBV18 NA CASSPGQGETQYF TGTGCCAGCTCACCGGGGCAGGGAGAGACCCAGTACTTC
TRBJ2-5 NA TRBV2 NA CASSLAQGGETQYF TGTGCCAGCAGCCTGGCACAGGGAGGGGAGACCCAGTACTTC
TRBJ1-1 TRBD1 TRBV5-1 NA CASSLRQGNTEAFF TGCGCCAGCAGCTTGAGACAGGGGAACACTGAAGCTTTCTTT
TRBJ1-4 NA TRBV7-9 NA CASSSDRRSNEKLFF TGTGCCAGCAGCTCTGACAGGAGATCTAATGAAAAACTGTTTTTT
TRBJ1-4 NA TRBV6-1 once CASSESQGGEKLFF TGTGCCAGCAGTGAGTCCCAGGGTGGAGAAAAACTGTTTTTT
TRBJ1-1 TRBD1 TRBV6-5 NA CASRADWGQGVIAFF TGTGCCAGCAGGGCCGATTGGGGACAGGGGGTTATAGCTTTCTTT
TRBJ1-1 NA TRBV18 NA CASTSGITDTEAFF TGTGCCAGCACATCCGGGATAACGGACACTGAAGCTTTCTTT
TRBJ1-1 TRBD1 TRBV27 NA CASSLSWRGQANTEAFF TGTGCCAGCAGTTTATCTTGGCGGGGACAGGCGAACACTGAAGCTTTCTTT
TRBJ1-5 NA TRBV7-9 NA CASSFMGGGNQPQHF TGTGCCAGCAGCTTTATGGGGGGAGGCAATCAGCCCCAGCATTTT
TRBJ1-2 NA TRBV6-7 NA CASSPSRPLPPGYTF TGTGCCAGCAGCCCTAGTAGGCCCCTCCCCCCCGGCTACACCTTC
TRBJ2-2 NA TRBV18 NA CASSPGGAGTGELFF TGTGCCAGCTCACCAGGGGGCGCGGGCACCGGGGAGCTGTTTTTT
TRBJ1-1 NA TRBV5-5 NA CASSLVLGLNTEAFF TGTGCCAGCAGCTTGGTTCTGGGCTTGAACACTGAAGCTTTCTTT
TRBJ2-1 TRBD1 TRBV18 once CASSPGQVHEQFF TGTGCCAGCTCACCGGGACAGGTACATGAGCAGTTCTTC
TRBJ1-6 NA TRBV6-5 NA CASSYSSGTYNSPLHF TGTGCCAGCAGTTACTCTTCCGGGACTTATAATTCACCCCTCCACTTT
TRBJ2-1 NA TRBV18 NA CASSPRERVNEQFF TGTGCCAGCTCCCCTAGGGAGCGGGTCAATGAGCAGTTCTTC
TRBJ2-3 TRBD2 TRBV3-1/TRBV3-2 NA CASSQGGGATDTQYF TGTGCCAGCAGCCAAGGGGGGGGTGCCACAGATACGCAGTATTTT
TRBJ2-5 NA TRBV11-3 NA CASSHRDNQETQYF TGTGCCAGCAGCCACCGGGACAACCAAGAGACCCAGTACTTC
TRBJ1-1 NA TRBV3-1/TRBV3-2 many CASSQGVQGNTEAFF TGTGCCAGCAGCCAAGGGGTACAGGGGAACACTGAAGCTTTCTTT
TRBJ1-5 TRBD1 TRBV6-5 NA CASSYGTGNQPQHF TGTGCCAGCAGTTACGGGACAGGCAATCAGCCCCAGCATTTT
TRBJ2-2 TRBD1 TRBV19 NA CASSQWGQGAGADTGELFF TGTGCCAGCTCTCAATGGGGACAGGGGGCGGGGGCGGACACCGGGGAGCTGTTTTTT
TRBJ2-1 NA TRBV9 NA CASSVVGGWNEQFF TGTGCCAGCAGCGTAGTAGGAGGTTGGAATGAGCAGTTCTTC